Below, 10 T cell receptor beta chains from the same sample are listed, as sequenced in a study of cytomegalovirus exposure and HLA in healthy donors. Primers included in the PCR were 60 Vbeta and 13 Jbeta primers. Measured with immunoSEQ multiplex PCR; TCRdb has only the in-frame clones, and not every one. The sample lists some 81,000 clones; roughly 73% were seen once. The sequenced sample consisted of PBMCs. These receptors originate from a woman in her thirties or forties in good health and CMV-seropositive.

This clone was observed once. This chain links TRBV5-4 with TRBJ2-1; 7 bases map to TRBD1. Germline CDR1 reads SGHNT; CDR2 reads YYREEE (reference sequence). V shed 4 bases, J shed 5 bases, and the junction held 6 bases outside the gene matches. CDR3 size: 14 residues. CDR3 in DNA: TGTGCCAGCAGCCCGATGACAGGGAACAATGAGCAGTTCTTC. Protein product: CASSPMTGNNEQFF.

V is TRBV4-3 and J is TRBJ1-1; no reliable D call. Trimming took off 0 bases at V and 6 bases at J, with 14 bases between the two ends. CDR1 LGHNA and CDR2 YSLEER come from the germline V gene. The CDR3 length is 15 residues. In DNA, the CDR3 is TGCGCCAGCAGCCAAGATCAGGCAGTATATCCTGAAGCTTTCTTT. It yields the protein CASSQDQAVYPEAFF.

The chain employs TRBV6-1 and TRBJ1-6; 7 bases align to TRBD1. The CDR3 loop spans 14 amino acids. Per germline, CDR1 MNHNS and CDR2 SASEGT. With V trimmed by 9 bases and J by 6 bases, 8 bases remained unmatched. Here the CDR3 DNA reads TGTGCCAGTTTGGGACAGACGGTTAATTCACCCCTCCACTTT. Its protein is CASLGQTVNSPLHF.

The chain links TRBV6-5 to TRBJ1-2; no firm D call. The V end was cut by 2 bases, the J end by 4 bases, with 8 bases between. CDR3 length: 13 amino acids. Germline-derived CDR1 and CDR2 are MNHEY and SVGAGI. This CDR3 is CASSYGLAYGYTF. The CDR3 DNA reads TGTGCCAGCAGTTACGGACTGGCCTATGGCTACACCTTC.

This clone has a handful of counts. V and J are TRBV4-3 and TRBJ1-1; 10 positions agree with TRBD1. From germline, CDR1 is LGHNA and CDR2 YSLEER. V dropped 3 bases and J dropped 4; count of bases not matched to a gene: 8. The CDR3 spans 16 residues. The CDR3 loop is CASSHTLDRGVTEAFF. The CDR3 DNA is TGCGCCAGCAGCCATACTCTGGACAGGGGGGTCACTGAAGCTTTCTTT.

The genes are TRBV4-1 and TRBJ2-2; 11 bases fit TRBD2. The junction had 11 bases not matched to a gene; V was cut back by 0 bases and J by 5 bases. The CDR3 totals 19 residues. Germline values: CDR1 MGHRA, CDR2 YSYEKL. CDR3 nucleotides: TGCGCCAGCAGCCAAGATTTGGCACTAGCGGGGGCTCGGACCGGGGAGCTGTTTTTT. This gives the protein CASSQDLALAGARTGELFF.

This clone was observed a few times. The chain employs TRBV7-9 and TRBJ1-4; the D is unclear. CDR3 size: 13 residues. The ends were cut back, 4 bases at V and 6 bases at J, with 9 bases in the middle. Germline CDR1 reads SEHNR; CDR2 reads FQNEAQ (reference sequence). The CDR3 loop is CASSSPLDEKLFF. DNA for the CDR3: TGTGCCAGCAGCTCCCCCTTAGATGAAAAACTGTTTTTT.

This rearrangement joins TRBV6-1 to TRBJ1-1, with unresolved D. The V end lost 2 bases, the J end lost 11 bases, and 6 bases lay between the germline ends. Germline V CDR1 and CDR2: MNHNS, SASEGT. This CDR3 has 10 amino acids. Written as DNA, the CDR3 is TGTGCCAGCAGTGAACAGTTGGCTTTCTTT. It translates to CASSEQLAFF.

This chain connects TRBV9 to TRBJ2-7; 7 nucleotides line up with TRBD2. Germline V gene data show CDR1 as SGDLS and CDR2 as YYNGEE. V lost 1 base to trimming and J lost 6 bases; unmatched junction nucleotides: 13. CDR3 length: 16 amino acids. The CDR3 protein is CASSVWGDYLIGEQYF. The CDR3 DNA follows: TGTGCCAGCAGCGTATGGGGGGACTACTTAATTGGCGAGCAGTACTTC.

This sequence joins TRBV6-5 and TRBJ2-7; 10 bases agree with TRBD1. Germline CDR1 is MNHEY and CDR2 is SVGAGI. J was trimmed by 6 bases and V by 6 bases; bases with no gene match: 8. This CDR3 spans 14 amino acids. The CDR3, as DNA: TGTGCCAGCAGCGGACAGGGGGGGTCTGCCGAGCAGTACTTC. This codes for CASSGQGGSAEQYF.